Below are 30 T cell receptor beta chains sequenced from a single sample in a study of T cell responses to AZD1222 COVID-19 vaccine. Some clones are missing from TCRdb's copy, which holds only in-frame ones; the method was immunoSEQ multiplex PCR. Found here are about 110,000 clones, roughly 90% of them singletons; the top ten hold under 10%. This specimen consisted of peripheral blood, obtained on day 0 of AZD1222 vaccination. These TCRs come from an adult in good health.

V gene TRBV7-9 combines with J gene TRBJ1-1; D is uncertain. This CDR3 has 14 amino acids. The germline gives CDR1 SEHNR, CDR2 FQNEAQ (reference sequence). Trimming removed 1 base at V and 1 base at J, with 7 bases between. CDR3 nucleotide sequence: TGTGCCAGCAGCTTAGTTGGGCGGAACACTGAAGCTTTCTTT. Protein product: CASSLVGRNTEAFF.

The chain's CDR3 is CASSLNPGTLGEKLFF. Written as DNA, the CDR3 is TGTGCCAGCAGCCTAAACCCCGGGACTCTGGGAGAAAAACTGTTTTTT. The rearrangement links TRBV2 to TRBJ1-4; tentative D call: TRBD1 (5 bases). Trimming shortened V by 6 bases and J by 8 bases, and 22 bases separated the two germline ends. Per the germline V gene, CDR1 is SNHLY and CDR2 is FYNNEI. The CDR3 covers 16 residues.

V gene TRBV4-1 combines with J gene TRBJ1-1, with 8 bases identical to TRBD1. J was trimmed by 5 bases and V by 0 bases; bases with no gene match: 5. CDR1 is MGHRA, CDR2 YSYEKL, per germline. This CDR3 has 15 amino acids. The CDR3 DNA is TGCGCCAGCAGCCAAGATCAGGGGGCAGGGACTGAAGCTTTCTTT. Translation gives CASSQDQGAGTEAFF.

A word on this clone: At one end, the junction sequence differs from germline, possibly due to a read error. Other DNA sequences in this sample translate to the same CDR3. This chain links TRBV2 with TRBJ2-7; TRBD2 agrees at 7 bases. The CDR3 runs 13 residues. Germline values: CDR1 SNHLY, CDR2 FYNNEI. The CDR3 reads CASLAGDSYEQYF. The CDR3 DNA follows: TGTGCCAGCCTCGCGGGGGATTCCTACGAGCAGTATTTC.

The genes are TRBV5-5 and TRBJ1-4; D call uncertain. Germline V gives CDR1 SGHKS, CDR2 YYEKEE (reference sequence). The CDR3 extends over 15 amino acids. The ends were cut back, 1 base at V and 3 bases at J, with 10 bases in the middle. CDR3 sequence: CASSLIRGSNEKLFF. CDR3 DNA sequence: TGTGCCAGCAGCTTGATACGGGGTTCTAATGAAAAACTGTTTTTT.

The V and J genes are TRBV13 and TRBJ1-2; the match to TRBD1 covers 8 bases. V trimming: 0 bases; J trimming: 6 bases; junction bases outside the gene matches: 3. The CDR3 length is 14 residues. Per germline, CDR1 PRHDT and CDR2 FYEKMQ (reference sequence). The CDR3 protein is CASSLGDRADGYTF. As DNA, the CDR3 is TGTGCCAGCAGCTTAGGGGACAGGGCCGATGGCTACACCTTC. Full variable domain (remainder filled in from reference TRBV13 and TRBJ1-2): AAGVIQSPRHLIKEKRETATLKCYPIPRHDTVYWYQQGPGQDPQFLISFYEKMQSDKGSIPDRFSAQQFSDYHSELNMSSLELGDSALYFCASSLGDRADGYTFGSGTRLTVV.

The chain combines TRBV19 with TRBJ1-1, with 7 bases lining up with TRBD1. The CDR3 runs to 15 residues. Trimming at V came to 0 bases and at J to 4 bases, leaving 5 bases not matched to a gene. The germline V gene has CDR1 LNHDA and CDR2 SQIVND (reference sequence). This CDR3 is CASSIDVNRGTEAFF. The CDR3 DNA is TGTGCCAGTAGTATAGACGTCAACAGGGGCACTGAAGCTTTCTTT.

The gene calls are TRBV24-1 and TRBJ1-5; TRBD1 matches 8 bases. The CDR3 loop spans 18 amino acids. Germline V gives CDR1 KGHDR, CDR2 SFDVKD. The junction had 12 bases not matched to a gene; V was cut back by 4 bases and J by 2 bases. The CDR3 nucleotides are TGTGCCACCAGTGAGAAGGACAGGGAAATAGTCGGCAATCAGCCCCAGCATTTT. This codes for CATSEKDREIVGNQPQHF.

The V call is TRBV18, the J call TRBJ1-1; no clear D. This CDR3 is 11 amino acids long. V was pared by 3 bases and J by 4 bases, with 3 bases between. Germline assignment: CDR1 KGHSH and CDR2 LQKENI. The CDR3: CASSPFTEAFF. CDR3 bases: TGTGCCAGCTCACCCTTCACTGAAGCTTTCTTT. The entire variable domain, with the rest obtained from reference TRBV18 and TRBJ1-1, is as follows: NAGVMQNPRHLVRRRGQEARLRCSPMKGHSHVYWYRQLPEEGLKFMVYLQKENIIDESGMPKERFSAEFPKEGPSILRIQQVVRGDSAAYFCASSPFTEAFFGQGTRLTVV.

The V gene is TRBV5-5, the J gene TRBJ2-7, with TRBD1 identical over 8 bases. Germline-derived CDR1 and CDR2 are SGHKS and YYEKEE (reference sequence). J was trimmed by 2 bases and V by 5 bases; bases with no gene match: 9. CDR3 length equals 15 residues. The DNA of the CDR3 is TGTGCCAGCAGTACCCTGACAGGGGTGGCCTACGAGCAGTACTTC. Protein: CASSTLTGVAYEQYF. The full variable domain, in which reference TRBV5-5 and TRBJ2-7 provide the parts outside the CDR3, is DAGVTQSPTHLIKTRGQQVTLRCSPISGHKSVSWYQQVLGQGPQFIFQYYEKEERGRGNFPDRFSARQFPNYSSELNVNALLLGDSALYLCASSTLTGVAYEQYFGPGTRLTVT.

The gene calls are TRBV28 and TRBJ1-1, with D possibly matching TRBD1 (5 bases). From germline, CDR1 is MDHEN and CDR2 SYDVKM. V gave up 4 bases and J gave up 2 bases, with 14 bases separating them. The CDR3 sequence is 15 residues long. The DNA of the CDR3 is TGTGCCAGCAGTTCGCCGTGGGACGTAAACACTGAAGCTTTCTTT. As protein: CASSSPWDVNTEAFF.

The gene calls are TRBV6-5 and TRBJ2-3, with no clear D. V gave up 1 base and J gave up 3 bases, with 14 bases separating them. The CDR3 has 16 residues. In germline, CDR1 is MNHEY, CDR2 SVGAGI. The CDR3: CASSYFGGKKTDTQYF. For the CDR3, the DNA is TGTGCCAGCAGTTACTTTGGCGGCAAGAAGACAGATACGCAGTATTTT.

The chain joins TRBV7-9 to TRBJ1-2, with D unclear. There are 16 residues in the CDR3. Germline V gene sequence: CDR1 SEHNR, CDR2 FQNEAQ (reference sequence). The V end lost 10 bases, the J end lost 4 bases, and 25 bases lay between the germline ends. The CDR3 coding sequence is TGTGCCATCAAAAATGAGGGCCCCCACATCTCCTATGGCTACACCTTC. This sequence encodes CAIKNEGPHISYGYTF.

The gene calls are TRBV5-8 and TRBJ1-1; no firm D call. The CDR3 extends over 12 amino acids. The germline V and J ends were trimmed by 2 bases and 5 bases, with 7 bases remaining between them. Germline V lookup: CDR1 SGHTS, CDR2 YDEGEE. CDR3: CASSFSGTEAFF. Here the CDR3 DNA reads TGTGCCAGCAGCTTCTCGGGGACTGAAGCTTTCTTT.

This clone appeared a single time. The chain combines TRBV7-6 with TRBJ1-1; D gene uncertain. V dropped 11 bases and J dropped 1 base, with 14 bases sitting between them. The CDR3 covers 13 residues. Germline V gives CDR1 SGHVS, CDR2 FNYEAQ. CDR3 protein: CAVLPGGNTEAFF. The DNA of the CDR3 is TGTGCCGTACTGCCCGGAGGGAACACTGAAGCTTTCTTT.

This chain joins TRBV6-5 and TRBJ2-7; possibly TRBD1 for D (6 bases). This CDR3 has 14 amino acids. Germline values: CDR1 MNHEY, CDR2 SVGAGI. Trimming left V 6 bases short and J 1 base short, with 13 bases between. The DNA of the CDR3 is TGTGCCAGCAGACCAAGGACAGAATCCTACGAGCAGTACTTC. This translates into CASRPRTESYEQYF.

The chain links TRBV21-1 to TRBJ1-1. TRBV21-1 is shown as a pseudogene. The CDR3 is made up of 14 amino acids. This CDR3 reads CASSKKWGNTEAFF. In DNA, the CDR3 is TGTGCCAGCAGCAAAAAATGGGGGAACACTGAAGCTTTCTTT.

The rearrangement links TRBV4-1 to TRBJ2-5; D uncertain. The V and J ends lost 6 bases and 5 bases respectively, with 16 bases between them. The germline V gene has CDR1 MGHRA and CDR2 YSYEKL. The CDR3 has 14 residues. CDR3: CASSSFPGRETQYF. The CDR3 bases are TGCGCCAGCAGTTCTTTCCCAGGTCGGGAGACCCAGTACTTC.

This chain uses TRBV6-1 with TRBJ1-2; no clear D gene. The CDR3 is 13 amino acids. The V end lost 0 bases, the J end lost 8 bases, and 10 bases lay between the germline ends. The germline V gene encodes CDR1 MNHNS and CDR2 SASEGT. CDR3 nucleotide sequence: TGTGCCAGCAGTGAAGCAGGAGGGTACGGCTACACCTTC. This codes for CASSEAGGYGYTF.

The chain combines TRBV24-1 with TRBJ1-2; TRBD1 aligns across 9 bases. The CDR3 totals 13 residues. Germline CDR1 KGHDR, CDR2 SFDVKD. The V and J ends lost 4 bases and 6 bases, in that order; junction bases with no gene match: 2. CDR3 sequence reads: CATSDGTGNGYTF. CDR3 nucleotides: TGTGCCACCAGTGACGGGACAGGGAATGGCTACACCTTC.

J is TRBJ1-4 and V is TRBV6-1; possibly TRBD1 for D (5 bases). CDR3 length: 16 residues. Looked up from germline, CDR1 is MNHNS and CDR2 is SASEGT. Trimming cost V 2 bases and J 5 bases, with 15 bases left between them. The DNA for the CDR3 is TGTGCCAGCAGTGAACCCCCTCTGGGACTGAATGAAAAACTGTTTTTT. Residues: CASSEPPLGLNEKLFF.

The CDR3 here is CASGAFQPQHF. In DNA form, the CDR3 reads TGTGCCAGCGGGGCATTTCAGCCCCAGCATTTT. The chain couples TRBV2 to TRBJ1-5; a weak D match, TRBD1 (5 bases). This CDR3 contains 11 residues. CDR1 and CDR2 (germline): SNHLY, FYNNEI. V lost 8 bases and J lost 6, with 8 bases in between.

J is TRBJ2-7 and V is TRBV10-3; D may correspond to TRBD1 or TRBD2 (5 bases each). Germline loops: CDR1 ENHRY, CDR2 SYGVKD. The ends were cut back, 3 bases at V and 3 bases at J, with 12 bases in the middle. The CDR3 extends over 14 amino acids. CDR3 sequence (DNA): TGTGCCATCAGTGAACGGCAGGGACGCTACGAGCAGTACTTC. This sequence encodes CAISERQGRYEQYF.

J is TRBJ2-1 and V is TRBV11-3, with 10 bases fitting TRBD2. Germline CDR1 SGHNT, CDR2 YENEEA. This CDR3 has 19 residues. Trimming removed 0 bases from V and 7 bases from J; junction bases left unmatched: 15. As DNA, the CDR3 is TGTGCCAGCAGCTTAGATCGGGGCTGGCTAGCGGGGGCGGGGAATGAGCAGTTCTTC. Its protein is CASSLDRGWLAGAGNEQFF.

CDR3: CASSPQGAGTEAFF. The CDR3 region has the DNA TGCGCCAGCAGCCCACAGGGGGCGGGCACTGAAGCTTTCTTT. V is TRBV5-1 and J is TRBJ1-1, with 9 bases identical to TRBD1. The CDR3 totals 14 residues. V shed 4 bases and J 4 bases; nucleotides not matched to a gene: 5. Germline V gives CDR1 SGHRS, CDR2 YFSETQ.

The DNA of the CDR3 is TGTGCCAGTAGTACAGGGGGCCTGAATGGCTACACCTTC. Translated, it gives CASSTGGLNGYTF. This rearrangement joins TRBV19 to TRBJ1-2, with 8 bases fitting TRBD1. The CDR3 is 13 amino acids. Germline V gives CDR1 LNHDA, CDR2 SQIVND (reference sequence). V gave up 4 bases and J gave up 6 bases; unmatched junction bases: 4. Together with reference TRBV19 and TRBJ1-2, the CDR3 gives the full variable domain: DGGITQSPKYLFRKEGQNVTLSCEQNLNHDAMYWYRQDPGQGLRLIYYSQIVNDFQKGDIAEGYSVSREKKESFPLTVTSAQKNPTAFYLCASSTGGLNGYTFGSGTRLTVV.

V usage is TRBV14 and J usage is TRBJ2-7; 14 nucleotides line up with TRBD2. This CDR3 has 15 residues. V trimming: 1 base; J trimming: 5 bases; junction bases outside the gene matches: 1. Germline loops: CDR1 SGHDN, CDR2 FVKESK. The CDR3 nucleotides are TGTGCCAGCAGCCAAGGGGGACTAGCGGGGGACGAGCAGTACTTC. Residues: CASSQGGLAGDEQYF. Using reference TRBV14 and TRBJ2-7 for the parts outside the CDR3, the full variable domain is EAGVTQFPSHSVIEKGQTVTLRCDPISGHDNLYWYRRVMGKEIKFLLHFVKESKQDESGMPNNRFLAERTGGTYSTLKVQPAELEDSGVYFCASSQGGLAGDEQYFGPGTRLTVT.

The CDR3: CASSIAGGGQPQHF. DNA for the CDR3: TGTGCCAGTAGTATAGCAGGGGGAGGTCAGCCCCAGCATTTT. This chain uses TRBV19 with TRBJ1-5; 7 bases match TRBD1. Germline V lookup: CDR1 LNHDA, CDR2 SQIVND (reference sequence). The V gene end was trimmed by 1 base and the J gene end by 6 bases; junction bases not matched to a gene: 3. The CDR3 contains 14 residues. Looking up the rest from reference TRBV19 and TRBJ1-5 gives the full variable domain: DGGITQSPKYLFRKEGQNVTLSCEQNLNHDAMYWYRQDPGQGLRLIYYSQIVNDFQKGDIAEGYSVSREKKESFPLTVTSAQKNPTAFYLCASSIAGGGQPQHFGDGTRLSIL.

The rearrangement joins TRBV9 to TRBJ1-2; D remains ambiguous. This CDR3 has 12 amino acids. Trimming shortened V by 3 bases and J by 5 bases, and 8 bases separated the two germline ends. Germline CDR1 is SGDLS and CDR2 is YYNGEE. CDR3: CASSARGYGYTF. CDR3 DNA: TGTGCCAGCAGCGCCCGTGGGTATGGCTACACCTTC.

This chain uses TRBV29-1 with TRBJ1-2; a possible D gene is TRBD1 (6 bases). CDR3 length: 15 amino acids. V gave up 4 bases and J gave up 2 bases, with 17 bases separating them. Germline loops: CDR1 SQVTM, CDR2 ANQGSEA. CDR3 coding DNA: TGCAGCGTTGTACGTCGGGGGCACAGGAACTATGGCTACACCTTC. It translates to CSVVRRGHRNYGYTF.